Below, 9 T cell receptor beta chains from the same sample are listed, as sequenced in a study of radiation and T cells in renal cell carcinoma. TCRdb's table, derived via immunoSEQ multiplex PCR, lists solely in-frame clones and lacks some. The sample has about 130,000 clones, around 80% seen once. The time point was: blood 2 weeks post-SBRT. Treatment denoted: 15 Gy SBRT to primary tumor, nephrectomy 4 weeks later. The sample consisted of blood, taken from a patient whose treatment included radiotherapy and nephrectomy. Receptors originate from a man in his forties or fifties with renal cell carcinoma.

The sample holds one count of this clone. The V gene is TRBV5-4, the J gene TRBJ1-3; D is possibly TRBD1 (5 bases). This CDR3 region has 17 residues. Germline CDR1 SGHNT, CDR2 YYREEE (reference sequence). V was shortened by 0 bases and J by 4 bases, with 17 bases between the two germline ends. CDR3 amino acids: CASSLDGTSMGGNTIYF. For the CDR3, the DNA is TGTGCCAGCAGCTTGGATGGGACTTCCATGGGCGGAAACACCATATATTTT. Drawing the rest from reference TRBV5-4 and TRBJ1-3, the complete variable domain is ETGVTQSPTHLIKTRGQQVTLRCSSQSGHNTVSWYQQALGQGPQFIFQYYREEENGRGNFPPRFSGLQFPNYSSELNVNALELDDSALYLCASSLDGTSMGGNTIYFGEGSWLTVV.

The chain joins TRBV13 to TRBJ2-3; 8 bases match TRBD2. CDR1 is PRHDT, CDR2 FYEKMQ, per germline (reference sequence). CDR3 size: 15 residues. Unmatched junction bases numbered 2, after V lost 3 bases and J lost 0 bases. CDR3 region: CASSFGGGSTDTQYF. In DNA, the CDR3 is TGTGCCAGCAGCTTTGGCGGGGGGAGCACAGATACGCAGTATTTT.

The chain has TRBV4-1 and TRBJ2-2, with D maybe TRBD2 (5 bases). The length of the CDR3 is 14 residues. Germline CDR1 is MGHRA and CDR2 is YSYEKL. Trimming removed 1 base from V and 5 bases from J, with 8 bases in between. DNA of the CDR3: TGCGCCAGCAGCCAAGGGGAGTTGACCGGGGAGCTGTTTTTT. Its translation is CASSQGELTGELFF.

The genes are TRBV28 and TRBJ1-1; D is undetermined. This CDR3 region has 14 residues. V shed 3 bases and J shed 1 base, with 9 bases lying between them. Germline V gene sequence: CDR1 MDHEN, CDR2 SYDVKM. CDR3 amino acids: CASSLGRRNTEAFF. CDR3 coding DNA: TGTGCCAGCAGTTTGGGTAGGAGGAACACTGAAGCTTTCTTT.

The chain carries TRBV6-5 and TRBJ2-7; possible D gene TRBD1, 6 bases. This CDR3 contains 14 residues. CDR1 and CDR2 (germline): MNHEY, SVGAGI. The germline V and J ends were trimmed by 5 bases and 0 bases, with 11 bases remaining between them. The DNA for the CDR3 is TGTGCCAGCAGTGGGGCAGGGGCCTCCTACGAGCAGTACTTC. Amino acids: CASSGAGASYEQYF.

As regards this clone: The junction shows a germline mismatch at one end, possibly a read error. The rearrangement links TRBV7-7 to TRBJ2-7; the match to TRBD1 covers 7 bases. CDR1 is SSHAT and CDR2 is FNYEAQ in the germline V gene (reference sequence). The CDR3 is 15 amino acids. As DNA, the CDR3 is TGTGCTAGCAGCTTAGCGTGGGGACAGAACTACGAGCAGTACTTC. This sequence encodes CASSLAWGQNYEQYF.

This clone was recorded once. The CDR3 nucleotides are TGTGCCAGCAGCTTAGGGGGGCAGGTTAATGAAAAACTGTTTTTT. Translated, it gives CASSLGGQVNEKLFF. This chain connects TRBV11-2 to TRBJ1-4, with D perhaps matching TRBD1 (6 bases). CDR1 is SGHAT, CDR2 FQNNGV, per germline. The V end lost 1 base, the J end lost 4 bases, and 10 bases lay between the germline ends. The CDR3 has 15 amino acids.

This chain joins TRBV7-2 and TRBJ1-4; a weak D match, TRBD1 (6 bases). From germline, CDR1 is SGHTA and CDR2 FQGNSA. The CDR3 consists of 12 residues. Between the trimmed V and J ends, which lost 7 bases and 8 bases, there was a span of 11 bases. DNA of the CDR3: TGTGCCAGCACCCGACAGGCCGAAAAACTGTTTTTT. The encoded protein is CASTRQAEKLFF.

The V and J genes are TRBV4-2 and TRBJ1-3, with 8 bases matching TRBD1. Looked up from germline, CDR1 is LGHNA and CDR2 is YNFKEQ. Trimming removed 5 bases from V and 0 bases from J; junction bases left unmatched: 9. There are 17 residues in the CDR3. The CDR3 DNA reads TGTGCCAGCAGCGCATACCCAGGGGGCGGCTCTGGAAACACCATATATTTT. The encoded protein is CASSAYPGGGSGNTIYF.